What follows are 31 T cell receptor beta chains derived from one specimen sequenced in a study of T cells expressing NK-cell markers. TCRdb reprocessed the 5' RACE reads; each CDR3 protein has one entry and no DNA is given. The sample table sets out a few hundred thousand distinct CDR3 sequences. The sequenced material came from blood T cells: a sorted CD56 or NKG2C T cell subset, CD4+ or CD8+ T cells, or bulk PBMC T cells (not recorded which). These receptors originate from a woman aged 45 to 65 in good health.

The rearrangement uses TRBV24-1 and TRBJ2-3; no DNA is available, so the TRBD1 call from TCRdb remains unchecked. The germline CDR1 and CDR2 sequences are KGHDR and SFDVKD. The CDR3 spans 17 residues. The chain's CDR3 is CATSDGASASSTDTQYF.

The CDR3 protein is CASSPVATHTGELFF. The chain couples TRBV12-3 or TRBV12-4 to TRBJ2-2. This CDR3 has 15 amino acids.

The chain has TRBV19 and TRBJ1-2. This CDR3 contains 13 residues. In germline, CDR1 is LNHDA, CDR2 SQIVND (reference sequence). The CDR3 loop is CASSTDSYYGYTF. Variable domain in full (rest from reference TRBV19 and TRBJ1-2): DGGITQSPKYLFRKEGQNVTLSCEQNLNHDAMYWYRQDPGQGLRLIYYSQIVNDFQKGDIAEGYSVSREKKESFPLTVTSAQKNPTAFYLCASSTDSYYGYTFGSGTRLTVV.

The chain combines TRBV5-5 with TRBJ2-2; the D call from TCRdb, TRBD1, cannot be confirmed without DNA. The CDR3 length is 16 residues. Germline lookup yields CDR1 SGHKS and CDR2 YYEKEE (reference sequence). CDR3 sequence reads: CASEGGQGATTGELFF.

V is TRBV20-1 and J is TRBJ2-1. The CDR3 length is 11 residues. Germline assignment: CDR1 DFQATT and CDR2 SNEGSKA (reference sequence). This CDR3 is CSASPRGEQFF.

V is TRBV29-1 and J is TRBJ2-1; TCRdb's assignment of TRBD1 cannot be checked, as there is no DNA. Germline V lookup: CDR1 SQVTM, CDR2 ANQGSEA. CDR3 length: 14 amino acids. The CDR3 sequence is CSVQGALPYNEQFF.

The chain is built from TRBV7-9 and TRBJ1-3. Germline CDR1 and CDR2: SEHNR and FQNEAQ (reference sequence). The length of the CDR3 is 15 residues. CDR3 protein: CASSPDGLSGNTIYF.

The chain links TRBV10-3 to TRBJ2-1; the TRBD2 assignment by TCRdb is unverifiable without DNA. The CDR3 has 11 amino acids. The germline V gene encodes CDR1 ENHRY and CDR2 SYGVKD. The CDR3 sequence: CAISTGTSEFF.

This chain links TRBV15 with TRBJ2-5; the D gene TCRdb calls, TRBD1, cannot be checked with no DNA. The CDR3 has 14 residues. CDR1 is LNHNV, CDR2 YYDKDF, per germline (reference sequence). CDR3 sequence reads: CATSRLGAQETQYF.

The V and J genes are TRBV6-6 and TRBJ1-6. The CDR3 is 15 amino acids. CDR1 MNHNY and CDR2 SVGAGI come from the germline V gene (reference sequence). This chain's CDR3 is CASSQSGNRGSPLHF.

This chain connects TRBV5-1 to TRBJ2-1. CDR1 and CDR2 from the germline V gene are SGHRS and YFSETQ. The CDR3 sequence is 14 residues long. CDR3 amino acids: CASSMLTLLDEQFF.

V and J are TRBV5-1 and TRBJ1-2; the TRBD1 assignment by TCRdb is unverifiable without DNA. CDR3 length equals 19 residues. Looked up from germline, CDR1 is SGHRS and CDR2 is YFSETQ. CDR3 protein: CASSLAFKYRGGANYGYTF.

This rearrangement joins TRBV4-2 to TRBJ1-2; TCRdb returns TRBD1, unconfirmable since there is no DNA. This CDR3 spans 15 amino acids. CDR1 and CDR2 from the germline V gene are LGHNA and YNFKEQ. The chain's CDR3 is CASSQVPGVVDGYTF.

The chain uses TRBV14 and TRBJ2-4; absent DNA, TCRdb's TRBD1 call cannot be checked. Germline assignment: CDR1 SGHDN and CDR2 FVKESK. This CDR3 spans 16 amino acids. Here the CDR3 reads CASSHLDRLYKNIQYF.

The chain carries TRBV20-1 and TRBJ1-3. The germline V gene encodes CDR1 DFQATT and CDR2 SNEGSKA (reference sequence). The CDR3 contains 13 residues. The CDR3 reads CSAIPGPGNTIYF.

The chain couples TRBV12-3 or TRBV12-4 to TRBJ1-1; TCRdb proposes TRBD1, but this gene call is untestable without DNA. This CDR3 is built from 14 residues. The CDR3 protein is CASSLRGQAGEAFF.

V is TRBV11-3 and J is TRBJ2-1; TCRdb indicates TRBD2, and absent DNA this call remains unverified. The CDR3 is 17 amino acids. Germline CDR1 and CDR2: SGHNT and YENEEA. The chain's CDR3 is CASSASRGLAEPNEQFF.

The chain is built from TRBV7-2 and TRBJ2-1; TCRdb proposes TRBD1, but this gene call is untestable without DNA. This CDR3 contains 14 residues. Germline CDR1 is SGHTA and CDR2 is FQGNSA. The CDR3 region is CASSLGPRGNEQFF.

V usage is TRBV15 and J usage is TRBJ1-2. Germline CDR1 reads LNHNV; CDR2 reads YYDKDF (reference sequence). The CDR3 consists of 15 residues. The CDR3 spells CATSRDLGSNYGYTF.

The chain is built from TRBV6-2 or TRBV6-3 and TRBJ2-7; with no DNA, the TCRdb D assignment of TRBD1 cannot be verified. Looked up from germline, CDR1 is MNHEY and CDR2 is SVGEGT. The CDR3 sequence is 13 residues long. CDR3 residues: CASSPGRHYEQYF.

The CDR3 sequence is CASSFSRFPASYEQYF. The rearrangement links TRBV27 to TRBJ2-7; checking the TCRdb D call of TRBD2 is not possible without DNA. Germline CDR1 is MNHEY and CDR2 is SMNVEV (reference sequence). This CDR3 has 16 amino acids.

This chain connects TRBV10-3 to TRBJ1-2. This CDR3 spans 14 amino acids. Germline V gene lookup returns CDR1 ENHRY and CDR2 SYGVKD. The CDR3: CAIRGHGDYYGYTF.

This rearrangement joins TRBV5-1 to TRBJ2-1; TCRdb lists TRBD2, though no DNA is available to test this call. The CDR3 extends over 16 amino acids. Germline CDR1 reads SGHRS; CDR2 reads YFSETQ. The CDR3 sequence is CASSGRASGKTVEQFF.

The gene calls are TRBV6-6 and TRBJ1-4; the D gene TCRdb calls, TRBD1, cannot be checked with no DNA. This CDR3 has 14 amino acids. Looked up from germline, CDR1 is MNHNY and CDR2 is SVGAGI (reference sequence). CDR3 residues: CASKTGPHNEKLFF.

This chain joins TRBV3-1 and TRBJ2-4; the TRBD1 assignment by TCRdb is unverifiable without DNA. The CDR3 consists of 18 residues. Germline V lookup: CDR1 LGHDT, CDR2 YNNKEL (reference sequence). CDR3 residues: CASSQGTGGPVAKNIQYF.

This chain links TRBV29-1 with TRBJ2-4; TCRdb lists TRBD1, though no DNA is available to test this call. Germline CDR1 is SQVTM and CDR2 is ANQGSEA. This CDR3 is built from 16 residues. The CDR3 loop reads CSVEDRGTNEGNIQYF. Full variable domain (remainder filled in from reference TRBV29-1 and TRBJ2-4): SAVISQKPSRDICQRGTSLTIQCQVDSQVTMMFWYRQQPGQSLTLIATANQGSEATYESGFVIDKFPISRPNLTFSTLTVSNMSPEDSSIYLCSVEDRGTNEGNIQYFGAGTRLSVL.

Here the CDR3 reads CASSLYDTNTQYF. The chain employs TRBV5-6 and TRBJ2-3. Germline V lookup: CDR1 SGHDT, CDR2 YYEEEE. The CDR3 length is 13 residues.

CDR3 sequence: CASSPPGRQGWTEAFF. The chain combines TRBV9 with TRBJ1-1. Germline CDR1 reads SGDLS; CDR2 reads YYNGEE. CDR3 length: 16 amino acids.

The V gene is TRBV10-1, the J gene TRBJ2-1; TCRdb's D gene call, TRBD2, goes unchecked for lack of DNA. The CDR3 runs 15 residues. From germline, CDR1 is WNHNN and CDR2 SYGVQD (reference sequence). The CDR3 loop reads CASSGSGNSYNEQFF.

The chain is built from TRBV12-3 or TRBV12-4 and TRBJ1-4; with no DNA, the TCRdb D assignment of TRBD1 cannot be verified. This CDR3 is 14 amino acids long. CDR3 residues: CASSRTGANEKLFF.

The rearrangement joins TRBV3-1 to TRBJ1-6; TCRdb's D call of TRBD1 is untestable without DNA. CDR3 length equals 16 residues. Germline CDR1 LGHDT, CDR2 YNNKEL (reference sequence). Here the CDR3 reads CASSQDLGQGNSPLHF.